The 20 T cell receptor beta chains listed next were all sequenced from one sample in a study of blood T cell repertoires in COVID-19. The method was immunoSEQ multiplex PCR; TCRdb's version includes in-frame clones alone and lacks a portion of them. The sample has 200,000 to 250,000 clones, 70% to 90% seen once; the top ten hold 11%. Specimen: PBMCs or T cells enriched from blood (not recorded which). These receptors were collected from a young man who had recovered from COVID-19.

The chain has TRBV7-9 and TRBJ2-7; 11 nucleotides align to TRBD2. The CDR3 loop spans 16 amino acids. With V trimmed by 4 bases and J by 2 bases, 7 bases remained unmatched. CDR1 is SEHNR and CDR2 is FQNEAQ in the germline V gene (reference sequence). The CDR3, as DNA: TGTGCCAGCAGCTCCTCTAGCGGGGGGAAACCCTACGAGCAGTACTTC. Its translation: CASSSSSGGKPYEQYF.

The rearrangement uses TRBV7-2 and TRBJ1-2, with TRBD1 as a possible D gene (6 bases). Germline V gene sequence: CDR1 SGHTA, CDR2 FQGNSA. V lost 6 bases and J 5 bases, leaving 16 bases between the germline ends. The CDR3 spans 14 residues. CDR3: CASRPNRVGYGYTF. Here the CDR3 DNA reads TGTGCCAGCAGACCGAACAGGGTGGGGTATGGCTACACCTTC.

The chain uses TRBV4-3 and TRBJ2-3, with 12 bases that match TRBD2. Germline CDR1 reads LGHNA; CDR2 reads YSLEER. This CDR3 has 16 residues. The V gene end was trimmed by 1 base and the J gene end by 4 bases; junction bases not matched to a gene: 3. This CDR3 reads CASSQGTSGKSDTQYF. The DNA for the CDR3 is TGCGCCAGCAGCCAAGGGACTAGCGGGAAATCAGATACGCAGTATTTT.

The rearrangement uses TRBV4-2 and TRBJ2-7; the D is unclear. The CDR3 is made up of 17 amino acids. The germline V gene has CDR1 LGHNA and CDR2 YNFKEQ. V shed 0 bases and J shed 5 bases, with 20 bases lying between them. CDR3 sequence (DNA): TGTGCCAGCAGCCAAGACATCTCTCACACTACCCCGAACGAGCAGTACTTC. Translation gives CASSQDISHTTPNEQYF.

This CDR3 reads CASSFAGSGNTIYF. The DNA of the CDR3 is TGTGCCAGCAGCTTTGCGGGCTCTGGAAACACCATATATTTT. The V gene is TRBV7-9, the J gene TRBJ1-3; D remains ambiguous. Germline V gene sequence: CDR1 SEHNR, CDR2 FQNEAQ (reference sequence). Deletions cut 3 bases from V and 0 bases from J, with 6 bases between. The CDR3 is made up of 14 amino acids.

This clone was found once. This sequence joins TRBV27 and TRBJ1-3; 9 positions match TRBD1. The V segment lost 6 bases and the J segment 8 bases; nucleotides outside the gene matches: 5. Germline-derived CDR1 and CDR2 are MNHEY and SMNVEV (reference sequence). The length of the CDR3 is 13 residues. In DNA form, the CDR3 reads TGTGCCAGCAGGGGACAGGGTGGGGACACCATATATTTT. This translates into CASRGQGGDTIYF.

DNA of the CDR3: TGTGCCAGCAGCAAAGCCGCGAGGACAGGGCCTGGAAACACCATATATTTT. Protein product: CASSKAARTGPGNTIYF. J is TRBJ1-3 and V is TRBV21-1; the listed D gene, TRBD1, was not tested against the DNA. TRBV21-1 is a pseudogene segment. This CDR3 region has 17 residues.

The chain uses TRBV30 and TRBJ1-4; 9 bases align to TRBD1. This CDR3 is built from 14 residues. The ends lost 4 bases at V and 4 bases at J; junction bases unmatched: 4. The germline gives CDR1 GTSNPN, CDR2 SVGIG (reference sequence). CDR3 sequence reads: CAWNPGQGNEKLFF. The CDR3 DNA reads as TGTGCCTGGAATCCGGGACAGGGTAATGAAAAACTGTTTTTT. Filled out from reference TRBV30 and TRBJ1-4, the complete variable domain reads SQTIHQWPATLVQPVGSPLSLECTVEGTSNPNLYWYRQAAGRGLQLLFYSVGIGQISSEVPQNLSASRPQDRQFILSSKKLLLSDSGFYLCAWNPGQGNEKLFFGSGTQLSVL.

The chain joins TRBV7-9 to TRBJ1-4; 8 bases fit TRBD1. V trimming: 5 bases; J trimming: 7 bases; junction bases outside the gene matches: 6. The CDR3 consists of 14 residues. Germline V gene data show CDR1 as SEHNR and CDR2 as FQNEAQ (reference sequence). This CDR3 reads CASSPQGAGEKLFF. CDR3 bases: TGTGCCAGCAGCCCTCAGGGGGCTGGTGAAAAACTGTTTTTT.

The V call is TRBV5-1, the J call TRBJ2-7, with D perhaps matching TRBD1 (6 bases). V lost 3 bases, J lost 0 bases, and 10 bases lay in between. The CDR3 loop spans 14 amino acids. CDR1 SGHRS and CDR2 YFSETQ come from the germline V gene. CDR3 residues: CASSWGPSSYEQYF. As DNA, the CDR3 is TGCGCCAGCAGCTGGGGGCCGAGCTCCTACGAGCAGTACTTC.

The chain is built from TRBV11-2 and TRBJ1-1; TRBD1 aligns across 8 bases. CDR1 SGHAT and CDR2 FQNNGV come from the germline V gene. This CDR3 spans 13 amino acids. V trimming: 5 bases; J trimming: 11 bases; junction bases outside the gene matches: 10. CDR3 nucleotide sequence: TGTGCCAGCAGCCCTGGGGACAGGCTCATGGCTTTCTTT. Amino acids: CASSPGDRLMAFF.

This rearrangement joins TRBV3-1 (or the pseudogene TRBV3-2) to TRBJ1-6; D gene uncertain. The V gene's germline CDR1 is LGHDT and CDR2 YNNKEL (reference sequence). V lost 0 bases, J lost 10 bases, and 7 bases lay in between. The length of the CDR3 is 13 residues. For the CDR3, the DNA is TGTGCCAGCAGCCAAGATGCGGGGTCACCCCTCCACTTT. As protein: CASSQDAGSPLHF.

DNA of the CDR3: TGTGCCATCAGCGTTCTAGCGGGAGAAGAGACCCAGTACTTC. Its protein product is CAISVLAGEETQYF. The rearrangement uses TRBV10-3 and TRBJ2-5, with 10 positions matching TRBD2. The ends lost 6 bases at V and 3 bases at J; junction bases unmatched: 4. This CDR3 comprises 14 residues. Germline loops: CDR1 ENHRY, CDR2 SYGVKD.

This clone was observed a handful of times. V is TRBV6-5 and J is TRBJ1-6; 9 positions agree with TRBD1. Germline-derived CDR1 and CDR2 are MNHEY and SVGAGI. Losses at the gene ends were 7 bases for V and 10 bases for J; bases not matched to a gene: 5. This CDR3 comprises 13 residues. CDR3 coding DNA: TGTGCCAGCATTCAGACAGGGGGATCACCCCTCCACTTT. This gives the protein CASIQTGGSPLHF.

The DNA for the CDR3 is TGTGCCAGCAGACACAATAGGGACAGCAATGAGCAGTTCTTC. Amino acid sequence: CASRHNRDSNEQFF. J is TRBJ2-1 and V is TRBV11-3; TRBD1 matches 7 bases. Germline values: CDR1 SGHNT, CDR2 YENEEA. The trim removed 6 bases at V and 6 bases at J, leaving 8 bases unmatched. The CDR3 length is 14 residues.

The sample holds a few counts of this clone. The chain combines TRBV9 with TRBJ2-3; TRBD2 is a possible D gene (5 bases). This CDR3 has 15 amino acids. Germline assignment: CDR1 SGDLS and CDR2 YYNGEE. The V end lost 0 bases, the J end lost 1 base, and 9 bases lay between the germline ends. This CDR3 reads CASSVALRGTDTQYF. The CDR3 bases are TGTGCCAGCAGCGTAGCTTTGCGGGGCACAGATACGCAGTATTTT.

The chain couples TRBV30 to TRBJ1-1; 10 bases are a match to TRBD1. This CDR3 is 15 amino acids long. In germline, CDR1 is GTSNPN, CDR2 SVGIG (reference sequence). The J segment lost 5 bases and the V segment lost 2 bases, leaving 8 bases of the junction unmatched. As DNA, the CDR3 is TGTGCCTGGAGTCGCAGGACAGGGGGTAAGACTGAAGCTTTCTTT. Translated, it gives CAWSRRTGGKTEAFF.

This chain connects TRBV5-1 to TRBJ1-5, with D perhaps TRBD1 (5 bases). Trimming left V 2 bases short and J 7 bases short, with 19 bases between. The CDR3 has 16 residues. Per the germline V gene, CDR1 is SGHRS and CDR2 is YFSETQ. Here the CDR3 DNA reads TGCGCCAGCAGCTTTGAAGGACAAACCGCGGGACAGCCCCAGCATTTT. It codes for CASSFEGQTAGQPQHF.

DNA for the CDR3: TGTGCCAGCAGGGACAGGGGCGACGAGCAGTACTTC. It codes for CASRDRGDEQYF. The chain employs TRBV11-2 and TRBJ2-7, with TRBD1 matching over 9 bases. CDR3 length: 12 amino acids. Per the germline V gene, CDR1 is SGHAT and CDR2 is FQNNGV. The trim removed 6 bases at V and 5 bases at J, leaving 2 bases unmatched.

The rearrangement joins TRBV11-1 to TRBJ1-1; 7 nucleotides agree with TRBD1. CDR1 SGHAT and CDR2 FQDESV come from the germline V gene (reference sequence). The CDR3 covers 13 residues. V lost 7 bases to trimming and J lost 1 base; unmatched junction nucleotides: 3. DNA of the CDR3: TGTGCCAGCAAGGGACAGACGAACACTGAAGCTTTCTTT. Amino acid sequence: CASKGQTNTEAFF.